This T cell receptor beta chain emerged from a study of T-cell memory formation after mild COVID-19. This clonotype was counted ten times or more. The antigen is undetermined. V lost 3 bases and J 0 bases, leaving 9 bases between the germline ends. Germline values: CDR1 MRHNA, CDR2 SNTAGT. The CDR3 spans 16 residues. Overall study results and limits: Cross-reactive memory apparently joined, as some responding clones appeared in pre-infection memory.

TCRdb processed the 5' RACE reads anew with MiXCR; each CDR3 protein has one entry. The profile shows some 120,000 distinct CDR3 sequences, less than 6.5% of them singletons. The receptor comes from an adult woman who had mild COVID-19 (a few samples of this study predate the infection). Cell type and time point are not known. Sequencing was carried out using PBMCs or a T cell subset sorted from them (not recorded which). The chain couples TRBV6-4 to TRBJ2-6, with no clear D. Written as DNA, the CDR3 is TGTGCCAGCAGTGAAAATCCTAGCTCTGGGGCCAACGTCCTGACTTTC. As protein: CASSENPSSGANVLTF.